This T cell receptor (beta chain) was identified during a study of OX40 agonist ivuxolimab in advanced cancers. The CDR3 covers 16 residues. The V gene's germline CDR1 is MNHEY and CDR2 SVGAGI. The V gene end was trimmed by 4 bases and the J gene end by 0 bases; junction bases not matched to a gene: 3. Data came from immunoSEQ multiplex PCR; TCRdb stores just in-frame clones and leaves some out. Among about 20,000 clones listed, approximately 78% were seen once. The clonotype originates from an adult with an advanced solid tumor such as melanoma, head and neck, liver or kidney cancer. The rearrangement uses TRBV6-5 and TRBJ2-3, with TRBD2 identical over 11 bases. The sample here was CD4+ or CD8+ T cells sorted from blood, taken in a trial of the OX40 agonist ivuxolimab. Written as DNA, the CDR3 is TGTGCCAGCAGTTTAGCGGGAGGGCGGAGCACAGATACGCAGTATTTT. Amino acid sequence: CASSLAGGRSTDTQYF.